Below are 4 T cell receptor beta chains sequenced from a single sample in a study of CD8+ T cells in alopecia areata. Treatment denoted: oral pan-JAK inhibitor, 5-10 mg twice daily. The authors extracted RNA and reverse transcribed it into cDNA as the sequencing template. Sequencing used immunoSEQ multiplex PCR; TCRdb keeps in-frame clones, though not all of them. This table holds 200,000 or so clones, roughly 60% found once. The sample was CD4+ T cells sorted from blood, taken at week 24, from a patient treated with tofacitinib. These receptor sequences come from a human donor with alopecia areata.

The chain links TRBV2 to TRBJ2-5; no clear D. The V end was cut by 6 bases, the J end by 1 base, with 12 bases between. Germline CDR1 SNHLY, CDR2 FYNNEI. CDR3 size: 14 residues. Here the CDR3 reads CASSRTISQETQYF. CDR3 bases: TGTGCCAGCAGCAGGACCATTTCCCAAGAGACCCAGTACTTC. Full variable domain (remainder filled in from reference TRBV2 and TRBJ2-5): EPEVTQTPSHQVTQMGQEVILRCVPISNHLYFYWYRQILGQKVEFLVSFYNNEISEKSEIFDDQFSVERPDGSNFTLKIRSTKLEDSAMYFCASSRTISQETQYFGPGTRLLVL.

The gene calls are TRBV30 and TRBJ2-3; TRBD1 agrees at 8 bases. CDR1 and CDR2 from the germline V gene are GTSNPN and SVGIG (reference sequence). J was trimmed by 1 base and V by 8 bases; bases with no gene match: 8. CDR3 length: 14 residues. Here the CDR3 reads CALEDRGGTDTQYF. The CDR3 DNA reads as TGTGCCCTGGAAGACAGGGGAGGCACAGATACGCAGTATTTT.

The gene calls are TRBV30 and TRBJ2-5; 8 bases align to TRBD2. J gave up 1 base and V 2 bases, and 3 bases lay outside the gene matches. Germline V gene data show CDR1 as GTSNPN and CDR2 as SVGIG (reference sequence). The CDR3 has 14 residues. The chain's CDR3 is CAWSPGGFQETQYF. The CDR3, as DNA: TGTGCCTGGAGTCCGGGAGGGTTCCAAGAGACCCAGTACTTC.

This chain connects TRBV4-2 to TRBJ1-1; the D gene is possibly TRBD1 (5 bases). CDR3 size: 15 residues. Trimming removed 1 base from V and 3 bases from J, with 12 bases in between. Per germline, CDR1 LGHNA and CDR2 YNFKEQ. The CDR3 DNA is TGTGCCAGCAGCCAAGGTCCGGGGGAGGACACTGAAGCTTTCTTT. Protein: CASSQGPGEDTEAFF.